Each of the 3 T cell receptor beta chains below was sequenced from the same sample in a study of monozygotic twins with inflammatory bowel disease. TCRdb processed the 5' RACE reads again and assigns one entry to each CDR3 protein, with no DNA. This repertoire includes around 450,000 distinct CDR3 sequences. Sequencing was performed on blood. These receptors were obtained from a human donor with ulcerative colitis or Crohn's disease, or a healthy co-twin of an affected twin (not recorded which).

The chain has TRBV6-5 and TRBJ2-1; the TCRdb call, TRBD2, lacks DNA for checking. The CDR3 is 16 residues long. Germline V gene sequence: CDR1 MNHEY, CDR2 SVGAGI. CDR3 residues: CVSSWTSGGSYNEQFF.

The rearrangement links TRBV5-4 to TRBJ1-2. Germline lookup yields CDR1 SGHNT and CDR2 YYREEE (reference sequence). CDR3 length equals 15 residues. CDR3 region: CASSLSGAGGYGYTF.

The V and J genes are TRBV6-5 and TRBJ1-5. Germline V lookup: CDR1 MNHEY, CDR2 SVGAGI. This CDR3 contains 13 residues. This CDR3 reads CASSVQGRQPQHF.